Each of the 20 T cell receptor beta chains below was sequenced from the same sample in a study of cytomegalovirus exposure and HLA in healthy donors. Only in-frame clones appear in the TCRdb table, and some are missing; sequencing was by immunoSEQ multiplex PCR. In the table there are some 250,000 clones, around 90% of which are singletons. Sample: PBMCs. Receptors were obtained from a woman between 18 and 29 years old in good health and CMV-seronegative.

The chain carries TRBV2 and TRBJ2-1; TRBD2 agrees at 13 bases. The CDR3 is made up of 15 amino acids. V gave up 6 bases and J gave up 5 bases; unmatched junction bases: 4. Per germline, CDR1 SNHLY and CDR2 FYNNEI. The CDR3 DNA is TGTGCCAGCAGGGCACTAGCGGGGGGGAACAATGAGCAGTTCTTC. Encoded protein: CASRALAGGNNEQFF.

The J gene is TRBJ2-2, the V gene TRBV2; TRBD1 agrees at 7 bases. The CDR3 runs 14 residues. CDR1 is SNHLY and CDR2 is FYNNEI in the germline V gene. Losses at the gene ends were 9 bases for V and 2 bases for J; bases not matched to a gene: 6. This CDR3 is CASTGTDNTGELFF. The DNA of the CDR3 is TGTGCCAGTACCGGGACAGATAACACCGGGGAGCTGTTTTTT. Full variable domain (rest looked up from reference TRBV2 and TRBJ2-2): EPEVTQTPSHQVTQMGQEVILRCVPISNHLYFYWYRQILGQKVEFLVSFYNNEISEKSEIFDDQFSVERPDGSNFTLKIRSTKLEDSAMYFCASTGTDNTGELFFGEGSRLTVL.

This clone was seen once. The CDR3 DNA sequence: TGTGCCAGCAGTGGGCCGGACACTAACTATGGCTACACCTTC. This gives the protein CASSGPDTNYGYTF. The rearrangement uses TRBV28 and TRBJ1-2, with D perhaps TRBD1 (5 bases). The CDR3 spans 14 residues. From germline, CDR1 is MDHEN and CDR2 SYDVKM. V was cut by 5 bases and J by 0 bases, with 10 bases left in between.

The chain employs TRBV4-3 and TRBJ2-2; 12 bases fit TRBD2. This CDR3 has 17 amino acids. Trimming took 0 bases from V and 5 from J; bases not matched to a gene: 4. Germline V CDR1 and CDR2: LGHNA, YSLEER. In nucleotides, the CDR3 is TGCGCCAGCAGCCAAGAGCTAGCGGGGGGGCGTACCGGGGAGCTGTTTTTT. Its translation is CASSQELAGGRTGELFF.

This chain connects TRBV27 to TRBJ2-3, with TRBD2 matching 7 bases. The germline V gene encodes CDR1 MNHEY and CDR2 SMNVEV (reference sequence). Trimming removed 6 bases from V and 9 bases from J; junction bases left unmatched: 18. The CDR3 is 16 residues long. The CDR3 region is CASSSNQAGSSGTQYF. The DNA of the CDR3 is TGTGCCAGCAGCTCTAATCAAGCGGGGTCCTCGGGCACGCAGTATTTT.

This chain uses TRBV5-6 with TRBJ1-1, with 9 bases identical to TRBD1. CDR1 is SGHDT, CDR2 YYEEEE, per germline. The CDR3 runs 16 residues. Unmatched junction bases numbered 8, after V lost 0 bases and J lost 5 bases. The chain's CDR3 is CASSLAGGQGLTEAFF. CDR3 bases: TGTGCCAGCAGCTTGGCCGGGGGACAGGGATTAACTGAAGCTTTCTTT.

J is TRBJ1-1 and V is TRBV11-2, with TRBD1 matching over 7 bases. This CDR3 has 17 residues. V dropped 1 base and J dropped 0; count of bases not matched to a gene: 8. Germline V gene sequence: CDR1 SGHAT, CDR2 FQNNGV. CDR3 sequence (DNA): TGTGCCAGCAGCTTAGTGGGGGGACAGAAAATGAACACTGAAGCTTTCTTT. As protein: CASSLVGGQKMNTEAFF.

This clone was observed once. CDR3 protein: CASSLVAAKNIQYF. The CDR3 coding sequence is TGCGCCAGCAGCTTGGTGGCAGCCAAAAACATTCAGTACTTC. V and J are TRBV5-1 and TRBJ2-4; unclear D gene. Germline V gene data show CDR1 as SGHRS and CDR2 as YFSETQ. Trimming left V 0 bases short and J 0 bases short, with 4 bases between. The CDR3 is 14 amino acids.

This clone is a singleton in its sample. The chain is built from TRBV5-1 and TRBJ2-5; the match to TRBD2 covers 9 bases. This CDR3 contains 17 residues. Germline V gene lookup returns CDR1 SGHRS and CDR2 YFSETQ. V shed 4 bases and J 2 bases; nucleotides not matched to a gene: 12. The CDR3 sequence is CASSLLFSGGAQETQYF. The CDR3 bases are TGCGCCAGCAGCCTACTCTTTAGCGGGGGAGCACAAGAGACCCAGTACTTC.

This chain links TRBV7-6 with TRBJ1-5; D is possibly TRBD1 (5 bases). Germline-derived CDR1 and CDR2 are SGHVS and FNYEAQ. The CDR3 spans 14 residues. Trimming left V 1 base short and J 4 bases short, with 8 bases between. CDR3 region: CASSLEKGNQPQHF. CDR3 in DNA: TGTGCCAGCAGCTTAGAAAAGGGGAATCAGCCCCAGCATTTT.

This chain uses TRBV9 with TRBJ1-6; 7 positions agree with TRBD1. V shed 4 bases and J 11 bases; nucleotides not matched to a gene: 12. Germline V CDR1 and CDR2: SGDLS, YYNGEE. The CDR3 length is 15 residues. CDR3: CASSPPSTGQAPLHF. DNA of the CDR3: TGTGCCAGCAGCCCGCCTTCGACAGGGCAGGCACCCCTCCACTTT. The variable domain in full, with the rest retrieved from reference TRBV9 and TRBJ1-6, is DSGVTQTPKHLITATGQRVTLRCSPRSGDLSVYWYQQSLDQGLQFLIQYYNGEERAKGNILERFSAQQFPDLHSELNLSSLELGDSALYFCASSPPSTGQAPLHFGNGTRLTVT.

This CDR3 reads CASSLTGTGFYEQYF. The CDR3 coding sequence is TGTGCCAGCAGCTTGACCGGGACAGGGTTCTACGAGCAGTACTTC. This chain joins TRBV7-9 and TRBJ2-7; 9 bases map to TRBD1. CDR1 and CDR2 from the germline V gene are SEHNR and FQNEAQ (reference sequence). After removal of 3 bases from V and 3 bases from J, the junction contained 6 bases not matched to a gene. The CDR3 is 15 residues long. Filled out from reference TRBV7-9 and TRBJ2-7, the complete variable domain reads DTGVSQNPRHKITKRGQNVTFRCDPISEHNRLYWYRQTLGQGPEFLTYFQNEAQLEKSRLLSDRFSAERPKGSFSTLEIQRTEQGDSAMYLCASSLTGTGFYEQYFGPGTRLTVT.

The chain uses TRBV5-4 and TRBJ1-2; 7 positions agree with TRBD1. J lost 8 bases, V lost 0 bases, and 7 bases had no gene match. This CDR3 spans 14 amino acids. CDR1 and CDR2 (germline): SGHNT, YYREEE (reference sequence). DNA of the CDR3: TGTGCCAGCAGCTTGGGGACCCCAGGGGGGGGCTACACCTTC. It specifies CASSLGTPGGGYTF.

This chain links TRBV30 with TRBJ1-5, with 11 bases identical to TRBD1. With V trimmed by 3 bases and J by 2 bases, 12 bases remained unmatched. CDR1 and CDR2 from the germline V gene are GTSNPN and SVGIG (reference sequence). The CDR3 consists of 18 residues. This CDR3 is CAWSDRDRGDIRNQPQHF. CDR3 coding DNA: TGTGCCTGGAGCGACCGGGACAGGGGGGATATCCGCAATCAGCCCCAGCATTTT.

The chain combines TRBV5-1 with TRBJ1-4; D gene ambiguous. Germline V gene lookup returns CDR1 SGHRS and CDR2 YFSETQ. V was shortened by 0 bases and J by 8 bases, with 14 bases between the two germline ends. This CDR3 is 15 amino acids long. The CDR3 protein is CASSLVGTIGEKLFF. CDR3 in DNA: TGCGCCAGCAGCTTGGTCGGCACCATCGGGGAAAAACTGTTTTTT.

This chain uses TRBV12-2 with TRBJ2-1; TRBD1 is taken as the D call from the table, unchecked against the DNA. TRBV12-2 is flagged as a pseudogene. CDR3 length: 19 amino acids. The CDR3 nucleotides read TGTGCAAGTCGCTTAACCGCCGAAGAACAGGGGCTTTTTTTCAATGAGCAGTTCTTC. Its translation is CASRLTAEEQGLFFNEQFF.

The chain is built from TRBV4-1 and TRBJ1-2; 8 bases line up with TRBD1. The CDR3 runs to 16 residues. Germline V gene data show CDR1 as MGHRA and CDR2 as YSYEKL. J lost 5 bases, V lost 0 bases, and 8 bases had no gene match. The CDR3 protein is CASSQDQRTGPYGYTF. The CDR3, as DNA: TGCGCCAGCAGCCAAGACCAACGGACAGGGCCTTATGGCTACACCTTC.

V gene TRBV18 combines with J gene TRBJ1-2, with a tentative D call TRBD1 (5 bases). The CDR3 is made up of 16 amino acids. CDR1 is KGHSH and CDR2 is LQKENI in the germline V gene. Trimming left V 0 bases short and J 3 bases short, with 14 bases between. The DNA of the CDR3 is TGTGCCAGCTCACCACCGAAGGGGTCAGGACACTATGGCTACACCTTC. Translating gives CASSPPKGSGHYGYTF.

The V call is TRBV10-3, the J call TRBJ2-1, with 12 bases fitting TRBD2. V lost 10 bases to trimming and J lost 8 bases; unmatched junction nucleotides: 24. This CDR3 has 19 residues. Germline V lookup: CDR1 ENHRY, CDR2 SYGVKD. The CDR3 DNA sequence: TGTGCCACACACCAACCGAACTGGGCTAGCGGGGGGGCCGGATATGAGCAGTTCTTC. This encodes CATHQPNWASGGAGYEQFF.

The genes are TRBV20-1 and TRBJ1-1; TRBD1 aligns across 8 bases. V dropped 4 bases and J dropped 10; count of bases not matched to a gene: 5. The CDR3 is made up of 11 amino acids. The germline gives CDR1 DFQATT, CDR2 SNEGSKA (reference sequence). The CDR3, as DNA: TGCAGTGCTAATTTAGACAGGGGAGCTTTCTTT. This encodes CSANLDRGAFF.